This T cell receptor (beta chain) stems from a study of T-cell reconstitution after alpha-beta-depleted transplantation in children. Findings of the study overall: In some patients, recipient T cells and intrathymic progenitors surviving conditioning explained high day-60 diversity. As was reported, about two months after transplant, alpha-beta T cells came from several hundred expanded graft clones. A year had passed since transplant, and T-cell counts and diversity by then came mostly from newly produced T cells.

CDR1 and CDR2 (germline): DFQATT, SNEGSKA (reference sequence). CDR3 length: 15 amino acids. Trimming took 3 bases from V and 0 from J, leaving 13 bases between them. Construction of the TCRbeta library involved unique molecular identifiers. Each CDR3 protein gets one entry after TCRdb re-called the PCR reads with MiXCR. The table records 400,000 to 450,000 distinct CDR3 sequences, over 40% of them present only once. Comments on this clonotype: Its antigen is unidentified.

The V and J genes are TRBV20-1 and TRBJ2-3, with D possibly matching TRBD2 (6 bases). The input for sequencing was PBMCs, taken before TCRalphabeta/CD19-depleted stem cell transplant. The clonotype comes from a girl aged 2-10 years with aplastic anemia, due to receive a stem cell transplant. CDR3 coding DNA: TGCAGTGCTAGCCCTAGCGCCCGTAGCACAGATACGCAGTATTTT. This codes for CSASPSARSTDTQYF.